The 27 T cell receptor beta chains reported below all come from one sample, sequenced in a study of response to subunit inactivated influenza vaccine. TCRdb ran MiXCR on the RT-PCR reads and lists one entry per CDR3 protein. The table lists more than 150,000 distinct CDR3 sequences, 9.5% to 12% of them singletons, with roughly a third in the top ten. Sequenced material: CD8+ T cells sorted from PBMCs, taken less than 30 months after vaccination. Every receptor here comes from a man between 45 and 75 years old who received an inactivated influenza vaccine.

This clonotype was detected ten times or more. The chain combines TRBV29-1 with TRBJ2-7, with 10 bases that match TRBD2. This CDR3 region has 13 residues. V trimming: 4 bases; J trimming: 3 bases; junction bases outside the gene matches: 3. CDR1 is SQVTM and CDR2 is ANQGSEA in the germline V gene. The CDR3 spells CSVATSGNYEQYF. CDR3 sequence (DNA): TGCAGCGTTGCAACTAGCGGGAACTACGAGCAGTACTTC.

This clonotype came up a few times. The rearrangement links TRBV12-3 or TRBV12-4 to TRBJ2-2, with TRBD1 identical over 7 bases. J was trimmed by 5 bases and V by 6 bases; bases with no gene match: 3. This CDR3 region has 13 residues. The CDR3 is CASRGTVTGELFF. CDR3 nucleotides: TGTGCCAGCAGGGGGACAGTTACCGGGGAGCTGTTTTTT.

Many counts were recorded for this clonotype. The CDR3 reads CASSPLVGAFSNEQFF. The CDR3, as DNA: TGTGCCAGCAGCCCCCTAGTCGGGGCCTTTAGCAATGAGCAGTTCTTC. The chain combines TRBV7-2 with TRBJ2-1, with D perhaps being TRBD1 or TRBD2 (5 bases each). The V end lost 5 bases, the J end lost 6 bases, and 20 bases lay between the germline ends. The length of the CDR3 is 16 residues. Germline V CDR1 and CDR2: SGHTA, FQGNSA.

The CDR3 reads CASSFGGDETQYF. CDR3 in DNA: TGTGCCAGCAGTTTTGGGGGGGACGAGACCCAGTACTTC. The V call is TRBV28, the J call TRBJ2-5; 7 nucleotides line up with TRBD2. Germline V lookup: CDR1 MDHEN, CDR2 SYDVKM. The CDR3 has 13 residues. Germline trimming cut 3 bases from V and 5 bases from J; bases unmatched to any gene: 3.

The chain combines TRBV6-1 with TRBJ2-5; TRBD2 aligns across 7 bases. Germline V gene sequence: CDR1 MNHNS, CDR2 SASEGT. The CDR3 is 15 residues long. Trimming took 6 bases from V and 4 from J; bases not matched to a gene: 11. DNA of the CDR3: TGTGCCAGCAGGGCGGATGGGAGGGCCTTAGAGACCCAGTACTTC. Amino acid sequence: CASRADGRALETQYF.

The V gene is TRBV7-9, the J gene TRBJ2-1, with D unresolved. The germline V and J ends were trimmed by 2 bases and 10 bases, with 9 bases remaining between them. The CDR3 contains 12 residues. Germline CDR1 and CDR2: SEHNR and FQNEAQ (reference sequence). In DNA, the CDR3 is TGTGCCAGCAGCTTAAGGTCCCCCGAGCAGTTCTTC. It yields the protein CASSLRSPEQFF.

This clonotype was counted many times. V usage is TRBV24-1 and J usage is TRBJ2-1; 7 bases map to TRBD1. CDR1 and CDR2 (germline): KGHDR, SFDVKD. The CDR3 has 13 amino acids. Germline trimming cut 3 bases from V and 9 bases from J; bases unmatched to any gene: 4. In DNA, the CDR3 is TGTGCCACCAGTGATGACAGGGTTAGTGAGCAGTTCTTC. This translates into CATSDDRVSEQFF.

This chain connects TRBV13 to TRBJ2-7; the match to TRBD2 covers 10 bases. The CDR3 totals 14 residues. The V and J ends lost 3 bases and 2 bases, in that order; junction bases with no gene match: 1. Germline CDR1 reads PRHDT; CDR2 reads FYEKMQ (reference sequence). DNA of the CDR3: TGTGCCAGCAGCTTGGGGACTAGCGCCTACGAGCAGTACTTC. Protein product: CASSLGTSAYEQYF.

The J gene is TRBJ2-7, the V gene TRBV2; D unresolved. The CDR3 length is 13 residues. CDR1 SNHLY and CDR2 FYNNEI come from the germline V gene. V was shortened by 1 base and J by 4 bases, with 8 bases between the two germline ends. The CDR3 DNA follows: TGTGCCAGCAGTGAAGATTTCGGGTACGAGCAGTACTTC. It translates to CASSEDFGYEQYF.

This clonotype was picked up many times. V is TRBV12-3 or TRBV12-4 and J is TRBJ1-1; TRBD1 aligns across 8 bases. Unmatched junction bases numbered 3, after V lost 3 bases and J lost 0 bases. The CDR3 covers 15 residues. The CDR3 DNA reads TGTGCCAGCAGTTTGTACAGGGGGGTGAACACTGAAGCTTTCTTT. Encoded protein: CASSLYRGVNTEAFF.

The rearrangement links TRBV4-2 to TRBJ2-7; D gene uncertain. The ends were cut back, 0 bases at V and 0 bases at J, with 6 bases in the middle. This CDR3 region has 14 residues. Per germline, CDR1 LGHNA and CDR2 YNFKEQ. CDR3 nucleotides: TGTGCCAGCAGCCAAGAAGCATCCTCCTACGAGCAGTACTTC. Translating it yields CASSQEASSYEQYF.

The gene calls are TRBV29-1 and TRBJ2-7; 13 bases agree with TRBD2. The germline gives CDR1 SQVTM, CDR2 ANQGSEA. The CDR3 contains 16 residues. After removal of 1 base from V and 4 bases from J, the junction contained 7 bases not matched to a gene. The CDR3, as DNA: TGCAGCGTTGAAGGGACTAGCGGGAGTAAGATTTACGAGCAGTACTTC. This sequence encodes CSVEGTSGSKIYEQYF.

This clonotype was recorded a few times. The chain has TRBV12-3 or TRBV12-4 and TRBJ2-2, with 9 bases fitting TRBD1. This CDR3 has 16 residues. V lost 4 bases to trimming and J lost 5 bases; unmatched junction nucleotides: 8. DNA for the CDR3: TGTGCCAGCAGTTCGAGTCCCGGGACAGGGACCGGGGAGCTGTTTTTT. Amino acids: CASSSSPGTGTGELFF.

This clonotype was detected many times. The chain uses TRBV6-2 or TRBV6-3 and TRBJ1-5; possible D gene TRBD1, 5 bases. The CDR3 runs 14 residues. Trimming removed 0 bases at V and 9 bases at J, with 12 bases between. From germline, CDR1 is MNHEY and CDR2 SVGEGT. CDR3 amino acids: CASSYSPGTGPQHF. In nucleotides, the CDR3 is TGTGCCAGCAGTTACTCCCCCGGGACCGGGCCCCAGCATTTT.

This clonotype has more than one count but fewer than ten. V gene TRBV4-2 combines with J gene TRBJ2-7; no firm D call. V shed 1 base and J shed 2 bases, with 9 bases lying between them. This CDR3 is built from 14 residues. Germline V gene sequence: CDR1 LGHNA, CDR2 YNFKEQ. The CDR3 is CASSQGDTTYEQYF. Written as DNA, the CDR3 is TGTGCCAGCAGCCAAGGGGATACTACCTACGAGCAGTACTTC.

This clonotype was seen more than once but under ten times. CDR3 in amino acids: CASRRGQSRLEAFF. As DNA, the CDR3 is TGCGCCAGCAGACGAGGACAGAGCCGCCTTGAAGCTTTCTTT. The chain joins TRBV5-1 to TRBJ1-1, with D tentatively TRBD1 (6 bases). V was trimmed by 5 bases and J by 7 bases, leaving 18 bases between them. CDR3 length: 14 residues. Germline CDR1 is SGHRS and CDR2 is YFSETQ.

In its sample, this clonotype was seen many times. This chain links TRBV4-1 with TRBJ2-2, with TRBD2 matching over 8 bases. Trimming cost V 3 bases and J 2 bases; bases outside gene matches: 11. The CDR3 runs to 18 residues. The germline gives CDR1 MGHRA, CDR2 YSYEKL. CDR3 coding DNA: TGCGCCAGCAGCCAGCAACGTACTAGCGGAACAAACACCGGGGAGCTGTTTTTT. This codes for CASSQQRTSGTNTGELFF.

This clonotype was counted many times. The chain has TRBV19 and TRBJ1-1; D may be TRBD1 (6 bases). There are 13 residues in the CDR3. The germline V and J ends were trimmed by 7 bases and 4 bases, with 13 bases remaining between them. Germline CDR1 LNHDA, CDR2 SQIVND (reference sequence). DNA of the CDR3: TGTGCCAGTAAACTCTGGGACACCACTGAAGCTTTCTTT. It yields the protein CASKLWDTTEAFF.

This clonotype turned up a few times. In DNA form, the CDR3 reads TGTGCCAGCAGTTCAAAGACAGGGTCAAGGTACAATGAGCAGTTCTTC. Its protein is CASSSKTGSRYNEQFF. The rearrangement uses TRBV27 and TRBJ2-1; TRBD1 matches at 7 bases. CDR3 length: 16 residues. Germline lookup yields CDR1 MNHEY and CDR2 SMNVEV (reference sequence). V was clipped by 4 bases and J by 4 bases; unmatched bases: 10.

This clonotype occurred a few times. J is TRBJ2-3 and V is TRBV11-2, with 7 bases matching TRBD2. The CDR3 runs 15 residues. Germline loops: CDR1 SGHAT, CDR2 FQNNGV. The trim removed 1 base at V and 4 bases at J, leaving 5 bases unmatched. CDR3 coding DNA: TGTGCCAGCAGCTTAGGAGGGAGGGCCGCAGATACGCAGTATTTT. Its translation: CASSLGGRAADTQYF.

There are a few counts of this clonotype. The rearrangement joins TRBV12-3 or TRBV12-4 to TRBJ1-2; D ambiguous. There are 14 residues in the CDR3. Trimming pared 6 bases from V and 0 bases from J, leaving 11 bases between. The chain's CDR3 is CASSSYVPNYGYTF. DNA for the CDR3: TGTGCCAGCAGCTCATACGTTCCTAACTATGGCTACACCTTC.

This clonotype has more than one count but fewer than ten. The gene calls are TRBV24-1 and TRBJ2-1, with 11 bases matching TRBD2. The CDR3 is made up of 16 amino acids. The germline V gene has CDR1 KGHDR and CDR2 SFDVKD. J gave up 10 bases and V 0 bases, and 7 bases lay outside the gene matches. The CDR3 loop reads CATSDLGSGGAREQFF. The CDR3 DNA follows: TGTGCCACCAGTGATTTGGGTAGCGGGGGGGCCCGAGAGCAGTTCTTC.

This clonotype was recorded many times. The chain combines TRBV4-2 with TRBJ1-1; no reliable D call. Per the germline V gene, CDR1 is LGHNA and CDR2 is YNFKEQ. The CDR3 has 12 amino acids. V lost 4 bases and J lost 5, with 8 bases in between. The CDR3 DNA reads TGTGCCAGCAGCCGGATGGGGACTGAAGCTTTCTTT. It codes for CASSRMGTEAFF.

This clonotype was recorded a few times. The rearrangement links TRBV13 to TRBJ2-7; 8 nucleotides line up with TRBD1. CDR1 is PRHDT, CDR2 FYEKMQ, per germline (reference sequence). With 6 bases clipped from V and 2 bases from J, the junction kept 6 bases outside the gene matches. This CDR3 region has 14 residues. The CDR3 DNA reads TGTGCCAGCAGTTACAGGGGGTCAACCTACGAGCAGTACTTC. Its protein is CASSYRGSTYEQYF.

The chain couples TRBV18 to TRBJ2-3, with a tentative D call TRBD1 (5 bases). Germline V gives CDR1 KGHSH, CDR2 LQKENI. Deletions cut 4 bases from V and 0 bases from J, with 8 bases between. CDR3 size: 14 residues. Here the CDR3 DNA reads TGTGCCAGCTCACTGGACATGAGCACAGATACGCAGTATTTT. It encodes CASSLDMSTDTQYF.

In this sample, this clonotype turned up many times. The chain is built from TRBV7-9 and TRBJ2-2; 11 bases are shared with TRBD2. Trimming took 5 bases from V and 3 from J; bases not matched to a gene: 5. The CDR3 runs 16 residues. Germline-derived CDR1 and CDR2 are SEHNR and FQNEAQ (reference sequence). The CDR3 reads CASSPTSGRDTGELFF. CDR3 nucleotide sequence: TGTGCCAGCAGCCCAACTAGCGGGAGAGACACCGGGGAGCTGTTTTTT.

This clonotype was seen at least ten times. The CDR3 region has the DNA TGTGCCAGCACCTACACAGATACGCAGTATTTT. Protein: CASTYTDTQYF. The chain uses TRBV12-3 or TRBV12-4 and TRBJ2-3; no clear D gene. The CDR3 runs to 11 residues. The V end lost 7 bases, the J end lost 2 bases, and 4 bases lay between the germline ends.